Reported below is one T cell receptor (beta chain). This clonotype was detected many times. No antigen is known for it. Per-nucleotide qualities are absent, and no much larger clonotype sits a single base away. This sample is part of a study of molecular identifiers for immune sequencing clone quantification (dated by TCRdb to between 2017 and 2018). Notes on the research overall: For a replicate experiment, RNA from around 20,000 or 99,000 naive CD8 T cells was divided into five aliquots, of which four were sequenced. This methods study benchmarked molecular-identifier clustering-based TCR repertoire sequencing (MIDCIRS) and TCR RNA copy counting, using CD8 T cells to do so. On the study overall, not on this receptor specifically: In CMV-specific effector cells, over 98% of molecules were held by clones above 20 RNA copies, whereas under 1% of molecules were held by such clones in naive cells. Without barcode sub-clustering, chimeric consensus sequences inflated TCR diversity; chimeras reached as high as 47%. The naive libraries included spiked-in Jurkat TCR RNA (about 11 copies' worth), and this RNA is not part of the donor repertoire. Highly expanded clone sizes could be underestimated because identical TCR molecules may share a barcode. A single cell's worth of spiked-in Jurkat TCR RNA was reported detectable even among 750,000 to 1,000,000 naive CD8 T cells. Modeling estimated roughly 3 recovered TCR RNA copies per cell, compared with 8.5 to 10 by digital PCR, which implies 30% to 35% capture efficiency.

Library method: PCR. Sequencing was performed on an Illumina HiSeq 4000. Preparation of bulk TCR libraries followed a previously described approach, with the TCR primers listed in Table S5. Purification of total RNA was performed with the Qiagen AllPrep DNA/RNA kit. Before any analysis, reads coming from multiple sequencing runs of the same library were combined into one pool. Regarding the original processing steps: Only reads with exact TCR constant sequence were kept, trimmed to 150 nt, and grouped by their 12-nt molecular barcodes. Reads inside each barcode group were sub-clustered using a 15% Levenshtein threshold, and a quality-weighted consensus sequence was constructed for each RNA molecule. Non-functional sequences were discarded, and so were lower-count sequences lying one edit away from another sequence. On the basis of fitting two negative binomial distributions, barcode sub-clusters with fewer than 20% of the maximum read count were discarded. In TCRdb, the public reads were trimmed at Q25 with fastp and aligned with MiXCR, with productive beta chains retained. Identical CDR3 protein sequences are pooled into one entry, listed with their most common genes and DNA. TCRdb, rather than the study authors, made the V and J calls. For this sample the table gives 70,000 to 95,000 distinct CDR3 sequences, of which 15% to 20% were detected only once. Roughly 0.93% of the sample is held by the ten biggest clonotypes.

Libraries of naive CD8 T cells were built from anywhere between about 17,000 and 1,000,000 sorted cells, with 10%, 30% or 50% of the purified RNA used. On a BD FACSAria II, naive CD8 T cells were FACS-sorted as CD8+CD4-CCR7+CD45RA+ and collected into RLT Plus buffer. To test detection sensitivity, Jurkat RNA equivalent to more than 9 TCR copies was spiked into samples of about 19,000-1,000,000 naive CD8 T cells. Enrichment of CD8 T cells was performed with RosetteSep CD8+ T Cell Enrichment Cocktail and Ficoll-Paque, after which ACK red cell lysis was carried out. V lost 5 bases and J lost 5 bases; the stretch between them is 13 bases long. The CDR3 goes from the cysteine to the phenylalanine over 14 residues. Just CDR3 DNA is preserved here, 42 bases in frame from base 1. CDR1 and CDR2 were assigned from the germline V gene (reference sequence) as MNHNY and SVGAGI.

This receptor chain uses TRBV6-6 and TRBJ1-5, with no D gene named confidently. Sample: naive CD8+ T cells from blood, with Jurkat cell RNA spiked in. Explained via the paper, the cell subset or site label denotes: FACS-sorted CD8+CD4-CCR7+CD45RA+ naive T cells. The receptor's source is a human donor in good health. Some libraries in this study had Jurkat cell RNA spiked in. This receptor has the CDR3 CASSPSSWYQPQHF. The DNA sequence is TGTGCCAGCAGTCCCTCGAGCTGGTATCAGCCCCAGCATTTT.